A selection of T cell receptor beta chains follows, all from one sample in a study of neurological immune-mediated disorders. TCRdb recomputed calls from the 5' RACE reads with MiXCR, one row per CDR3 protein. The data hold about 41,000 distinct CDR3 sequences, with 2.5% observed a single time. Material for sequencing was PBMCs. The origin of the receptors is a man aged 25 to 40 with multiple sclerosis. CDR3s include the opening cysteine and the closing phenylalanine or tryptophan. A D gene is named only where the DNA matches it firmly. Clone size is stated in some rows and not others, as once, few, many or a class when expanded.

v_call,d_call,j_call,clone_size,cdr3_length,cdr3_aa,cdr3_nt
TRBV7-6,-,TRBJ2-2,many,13,CASSLVDVGELFF,TGTGCCAGCAGCTTAGTAGACGTCGGGGAGCTGTTTTTT
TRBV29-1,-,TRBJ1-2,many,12,CSVYPQEEGYTF,TGCAGCGTATACCCCCAGGAGGAGGGCTACACCTTC
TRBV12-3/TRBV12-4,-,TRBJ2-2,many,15,CASRDLSLSAGELFF,TGTGCCAGCAGGGACCTCTCCCTTTCGGCCGGGGAGCTGTTTTTT
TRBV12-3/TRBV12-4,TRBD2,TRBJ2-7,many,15,CASSLGRANVGEQYF,TGTGCCAGCAGTCTAGGGAGGGCCAATGTTGGTGAGCAGTACTTC
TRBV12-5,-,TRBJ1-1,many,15,CASGLVWRGRTEAFF,TGTGCTAGTGGTTTGGTCTGGAGGGGGAGGACTGAAGCTTTCTTT
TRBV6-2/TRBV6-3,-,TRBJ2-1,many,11,CASSRTEEQFF,TGTGCCAGCAGCCGTACGGAGGAGCAGTTCTTC
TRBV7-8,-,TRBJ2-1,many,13,CASSFRVSNEQFF,TGTGCCAGCAGCTTTCGAGTAAGCAATGAGCAGTTCTTC
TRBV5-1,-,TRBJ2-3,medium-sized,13,CARGDISTDTQYF,TGCGCCAGAGGGGACATTAGCACAGATACGCAGTATTTT
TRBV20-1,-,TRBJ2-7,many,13,CSARSKDTYEQYF,TGCAGTGCTAGAAGCAAAGATACCTACGAGCAGTACTTC
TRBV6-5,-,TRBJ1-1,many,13,CASSYSTAGEAFF,TGTGCCAGCAGTTACTCGACGGCAGGTGAAGCTTTCTTT
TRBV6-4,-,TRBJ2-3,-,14,CASSESGSTDTQYF,TGTGCCAGCAGTGAAAGCGGGAGCACAGATACGCAGTATTTT
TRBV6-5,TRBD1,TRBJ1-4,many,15,CASKGQGATNEKLFF,TGTGCCAGCAAAGGGCAGGGGGCAACTAATGAAAAACTGTTTTTT
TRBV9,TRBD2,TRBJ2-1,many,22,CASSAGFGTSEGGRGSYNEQFF,TGTGCCAGCAGCGCAGGTTTCGGGACTAGCGAAGGTGGTAGAGGCTCCTACAATGAGCAGTTCTTC
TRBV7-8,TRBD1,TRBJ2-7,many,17,CASSSEVPQGVSYEQYF,TGTGCCAGCAGCTCAGAGGTGCCTCAGGGGGTCTCCTACGAGCAGTACTTC
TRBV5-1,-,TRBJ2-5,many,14,CASSLGPGQETQYF,TGCGCCAGCAGTCTGGGACCCGGGCAAGAGACCCAGTACTTC
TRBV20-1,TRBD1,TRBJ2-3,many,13,CSARETGGDTQYF,TGCAGTGCTAGAGAGACAGGGGGAGATACGCAGTATTTT
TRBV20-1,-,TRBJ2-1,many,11,CSAREPREQFF,TGCAGTGCCCGGGAGCCCCGCGAGCAGTTCTTC
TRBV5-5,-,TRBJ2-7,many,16,CASSPLTGGEDYEQYF,TGTGCCAGCAGCCCCCTGACTGGAGGGGAAGACTACGAGCAGTACTTC
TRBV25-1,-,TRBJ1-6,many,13,CASSGKGNSPLHF,TGTGCCAGCAGTGGAAAGGGAAATTCACCCCTCCACTTT
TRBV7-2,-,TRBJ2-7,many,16,CASSLGVGGGYYEQYF,TGTGCCAGCAGCCTCGGGGTCGGGGGCGGCTACTACGAGCAGTACTTC
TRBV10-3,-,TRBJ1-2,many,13,CAISGDGDYGYTF,TGTGCCATCAGTGGGGACGGAGACTATGGCTACACCTTC
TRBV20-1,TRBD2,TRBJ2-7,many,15,CSANPTSALLYEQYF,TGCAGTGCTAACCCCACTAGCGCCCTATTGTACGAGCAGTACTTC
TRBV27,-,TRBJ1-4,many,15,CASSPTSRKREKLFF,TGTGCCAGCAGTCCCACATCGCGGAAGAGAGAAAAACTGTTTTTT
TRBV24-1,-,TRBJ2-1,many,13,CATSDLVYNEQFF,TGTGCCACCAGTGATTTGGTTTACAATGAGCAGTTCTTC
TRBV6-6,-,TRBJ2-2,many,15,CASRNEAWITGELFF,TGTGCCAGCAGGAACGAGGCATGGATCACCGGGGAGCTGTTTTTT
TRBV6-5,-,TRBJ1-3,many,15,CASSYRGESGNTIYF,TGTGCCAGCAGTTACAGGGGCGAGTCTGGAAACACCATATATTTT
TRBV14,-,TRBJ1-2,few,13,CASSLQEFGGYTF,TGTGCCAGCAGCCTACAGGAGTTTGGTGGCTACACCTTC
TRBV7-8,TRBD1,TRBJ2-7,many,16,CASSLGARDRGYEQYF,TGTGCCAGCAGCTTAGGGGCTCGAGACAGGGGATACGAGCAGTACTTC